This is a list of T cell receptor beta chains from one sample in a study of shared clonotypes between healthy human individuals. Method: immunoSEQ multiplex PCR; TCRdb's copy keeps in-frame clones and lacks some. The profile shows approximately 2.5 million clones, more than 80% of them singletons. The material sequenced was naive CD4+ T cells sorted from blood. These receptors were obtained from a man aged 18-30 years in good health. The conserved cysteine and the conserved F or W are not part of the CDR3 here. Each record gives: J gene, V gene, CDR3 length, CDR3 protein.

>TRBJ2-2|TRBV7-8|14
ASSLLAGMNTGELF
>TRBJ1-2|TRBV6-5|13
ASSYSQDSNYGYT
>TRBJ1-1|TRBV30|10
ASAPDRTEAF
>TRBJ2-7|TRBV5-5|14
ASSLGTSGGAYEQY
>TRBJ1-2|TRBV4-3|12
ASSQERESYGYT
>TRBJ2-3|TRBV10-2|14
ASSESNGNLGDTQY
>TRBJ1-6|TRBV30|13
AWTPDRGGNSPLH
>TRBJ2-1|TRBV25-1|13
ASSARTSGSNEQF
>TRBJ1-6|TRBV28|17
ASSFAGSFAGGDNSPLH
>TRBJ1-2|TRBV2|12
ASKDPRRGYGYT
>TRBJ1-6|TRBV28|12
ASLGSSYNSPLH
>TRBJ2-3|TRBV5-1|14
ASSFSAGTSTDTQY
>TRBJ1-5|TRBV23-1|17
ASSLLKADRHYSNQPQH
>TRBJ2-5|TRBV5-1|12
ASSLDPKRETQY
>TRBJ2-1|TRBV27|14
ASSLLRLADGGEQF
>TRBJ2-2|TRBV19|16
ASMRTSGHTLNTGELF
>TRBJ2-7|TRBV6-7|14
ASSYFGGIPNYEQY
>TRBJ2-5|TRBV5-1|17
ASGLRPNDRVGNGETQY
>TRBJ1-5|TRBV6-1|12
ASTQGQYNQPQH
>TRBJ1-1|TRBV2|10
ASRMKNTEAF
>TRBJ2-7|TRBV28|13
ASTSPLAGTAEQY
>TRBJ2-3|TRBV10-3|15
AISDFEFGSARDTQY
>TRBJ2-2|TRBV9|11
ASSGQNTGELF
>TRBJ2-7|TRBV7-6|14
ASSLVFGQGANEQY
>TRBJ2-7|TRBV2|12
ASSAPGQGNEQY
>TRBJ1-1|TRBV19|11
ASSMVGGTEAF
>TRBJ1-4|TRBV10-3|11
AISPGQGEKLF
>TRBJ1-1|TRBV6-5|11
ASSYGGLTEAF
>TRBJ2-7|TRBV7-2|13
ASSSRDTGTYEQY
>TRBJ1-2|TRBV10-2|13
ASSESGQGRYGYT
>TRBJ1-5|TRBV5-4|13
ASSVGGDSNQPQH
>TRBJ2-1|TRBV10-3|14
AISGTSGISYNEQF
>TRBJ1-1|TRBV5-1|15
ASSLGYYRGTNTEAF
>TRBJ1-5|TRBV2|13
ASSVYQGGNQPQH
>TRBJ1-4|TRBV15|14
ATSRGRSTTNEKLF
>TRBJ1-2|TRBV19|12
ASTTRDRAGGYT
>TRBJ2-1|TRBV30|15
AWSVPYQGRGNNEQF
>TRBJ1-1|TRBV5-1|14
ASSRGETTANTEAF
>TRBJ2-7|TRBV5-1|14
ASSLVSRESSYEQY
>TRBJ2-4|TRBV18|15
ASSPAGGRLAKNIQY
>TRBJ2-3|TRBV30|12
AWSVGGATDTQY
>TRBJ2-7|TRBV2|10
ASLRGNYEQY
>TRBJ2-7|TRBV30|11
AWGGLPRNEQY
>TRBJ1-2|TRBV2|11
ASSVVQGGGYT
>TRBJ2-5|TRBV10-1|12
ASSETGAWETQY
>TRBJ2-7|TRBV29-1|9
SVGGGNEQY
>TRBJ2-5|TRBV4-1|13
ASRDGQGLQETQY
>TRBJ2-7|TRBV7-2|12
ASSLISGSYEQY
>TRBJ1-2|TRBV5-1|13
ASSLAIFEGTGYT
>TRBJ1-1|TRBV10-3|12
AISADRGSTEAF
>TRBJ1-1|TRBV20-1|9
SAHTGTGAF
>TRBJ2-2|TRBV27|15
ASSFKAGGPSTGELF
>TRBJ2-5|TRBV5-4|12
ASRNQGKQETQY